This TCR beta chain was profiled in a study of OX40 agonist ivuxolimab in advanced cancers. Study background: Therapy given before enrollment (anti-PD-1, anti-PD-L1 or anti-CTLA-4) was allowed, and roughly 41% had some.

CDR1 is MNHEY and CDR2 is SMNVEV in the germline V gene (reference sequence). V lost 3 bases, J lost 0 bases, and 13 bases stayed unmatched. This CDR3 has 19 amino acids. Broader study findings: Compared with CD4+, CD8+ T cells on average had more expanded clones. The study observed clonal expansion of CD4+ and CD8+ blood T cells by week 6 at 0.1 to 3.0 mg/kg.

A note on this clone: Its antigen is still unknown.

TCRdb's table, derived via immunoSEQ multiplex PCR, lists solely in-frame clones and lacks some. The sample has about 7,800 clones; roughly 73% are singletons. The sample was CD4+ or CD8+ T cells sorted from blood, taken in a trial of the OX40 agonist ivuxolimab. The TCR originated in an adult with an advanced solid tumor such as melanoma, head and neck, liver or kidney cancer. This chain joins TRBV27 and TRBJ2-3; 9 bases are shared with TRBD2. Here the CDR3 reads CASSLGWVAGDPSTDTQYF. In DNA, the CDR3 is TGTGCCAGCAGTTTGGGATGGGTAGCGGGGGACCCTAGCACAGATACGCAGTATTTT.